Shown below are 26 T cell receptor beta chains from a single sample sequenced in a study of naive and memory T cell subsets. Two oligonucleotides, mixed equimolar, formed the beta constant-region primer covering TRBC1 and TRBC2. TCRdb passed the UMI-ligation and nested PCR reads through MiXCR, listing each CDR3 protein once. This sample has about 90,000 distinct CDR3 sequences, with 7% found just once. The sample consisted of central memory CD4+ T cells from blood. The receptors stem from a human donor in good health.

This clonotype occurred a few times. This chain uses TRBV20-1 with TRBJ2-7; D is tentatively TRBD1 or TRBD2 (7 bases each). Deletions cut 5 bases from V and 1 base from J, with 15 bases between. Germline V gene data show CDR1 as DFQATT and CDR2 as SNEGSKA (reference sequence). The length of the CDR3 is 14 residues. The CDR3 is CSAPRQGGSYEQYF. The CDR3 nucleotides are TGCAGTGCTCCTAGGCAGGGGGGGTCCTACGAGCAGTACTTC.

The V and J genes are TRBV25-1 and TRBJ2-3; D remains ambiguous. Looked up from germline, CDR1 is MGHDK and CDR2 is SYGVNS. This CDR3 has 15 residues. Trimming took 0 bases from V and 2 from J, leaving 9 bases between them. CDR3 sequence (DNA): TGTGCCAGCAGTGAATATCTAGGACCCACAGATACGCAGTATTTT. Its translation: CASSEYLGPTDTQYF. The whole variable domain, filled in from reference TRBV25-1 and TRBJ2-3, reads EADIYQTPRYLVIGTGKKITLECSQTMGHDKMYWYQQDPGMELHLIHYSYGVNSTEKGDLSSESTVSRIRTEHFPLTLESARPSHTSQYLCASSEYLGPTDTQYFGPGTRLTVL.

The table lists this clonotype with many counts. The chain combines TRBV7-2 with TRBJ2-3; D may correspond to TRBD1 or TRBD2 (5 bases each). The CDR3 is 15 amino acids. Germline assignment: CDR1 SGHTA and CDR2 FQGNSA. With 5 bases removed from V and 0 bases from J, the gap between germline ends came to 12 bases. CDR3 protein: CASSTGTLSTDTQYF. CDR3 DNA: TGTGCCAGCAGCACCGGGACCTTAAGCACAGATACGCAGTATTTT.

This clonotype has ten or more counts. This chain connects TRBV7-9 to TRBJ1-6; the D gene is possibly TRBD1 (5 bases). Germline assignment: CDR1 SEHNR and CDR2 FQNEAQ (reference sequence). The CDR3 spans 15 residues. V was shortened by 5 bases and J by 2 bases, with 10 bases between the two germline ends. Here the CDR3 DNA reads TGTGCCAGCAGCCAAGGGACGGCCTATAATTCACCCCTCCACTTT. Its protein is CASSQGTAYNSPLHF.

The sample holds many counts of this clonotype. The CDR3 region has the DNA TGTGCCAGCAGCTCAGATGGGGCTGTCTACGAGCAGTACTTC. This codes for CASSSDGAVYEQYF. The rearrangement links TRBV7-2 to TRBJ2-7; D possibly corresponds to TRBD1 (5 bases). The ends were cut back, 4 bases at V and 3 bases at J, with 13 bases in the middle. This CDR3 is built from 14 residues. Germline loops: CDR1 SGHTA, CDR2 FQGNSA.

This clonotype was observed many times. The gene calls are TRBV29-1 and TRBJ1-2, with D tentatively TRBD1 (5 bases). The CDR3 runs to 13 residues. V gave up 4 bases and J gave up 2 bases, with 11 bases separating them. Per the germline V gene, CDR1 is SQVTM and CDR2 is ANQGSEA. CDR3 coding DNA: TGCAGCGTTGGTCAGGGATTCAACTATGGCTACACCTTC. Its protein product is CSVGQGFNYGYTF.

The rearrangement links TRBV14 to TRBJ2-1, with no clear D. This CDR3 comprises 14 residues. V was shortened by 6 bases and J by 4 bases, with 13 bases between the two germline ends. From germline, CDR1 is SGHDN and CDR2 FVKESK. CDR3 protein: CASSLQMGYNEQFF. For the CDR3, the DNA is TGTGCCAGCAGTCTACAAATGGGGTACAATGAGCAGTTCTTC.

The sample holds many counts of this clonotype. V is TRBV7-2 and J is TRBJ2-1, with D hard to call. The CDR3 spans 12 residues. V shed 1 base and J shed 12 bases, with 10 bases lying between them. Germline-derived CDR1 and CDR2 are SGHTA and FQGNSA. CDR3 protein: CASSLERWGQFF. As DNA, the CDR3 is TGTGCCAGCAGCTTAGAACGCTGGGGGCAGTTCTTC.

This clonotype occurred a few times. As DNA, the CDR3 is TGTGCCAGCAGCTCAACACTAGCGGGAGGCCCCCTCTTAGCCAAAAACATTCAGTACTTC. It is translated as CASSSTLAGGPLLAKNIQYF. The chain links TRBV7-9 to TRBJ2-4; 12 bases map to TRBD2. CDR3 length: 20 residues. The germline V gene has CDR1 SEHNR and CDR2 FQNEAQ (reference sequence). J was trimmed by 0 bases and V by 4 bases; bases with no gene match: 13.

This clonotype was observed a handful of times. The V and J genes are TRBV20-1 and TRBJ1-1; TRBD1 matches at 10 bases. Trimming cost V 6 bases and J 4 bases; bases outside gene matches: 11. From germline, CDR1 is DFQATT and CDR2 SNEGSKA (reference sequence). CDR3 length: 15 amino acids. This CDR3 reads CSAKPRDRGTTEAFF. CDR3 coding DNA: TGCAGTGCCAAACCCCGGGACAGGGGTACCACTGAAGCTTTCTTT.

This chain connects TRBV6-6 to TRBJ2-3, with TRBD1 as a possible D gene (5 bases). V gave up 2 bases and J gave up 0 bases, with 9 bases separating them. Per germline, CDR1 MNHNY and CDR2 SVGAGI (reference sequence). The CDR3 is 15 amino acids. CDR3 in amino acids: CASSYVRVSTDTQYF. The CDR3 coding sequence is TGTGCCAGCAGTTACGTCAGGGTCAGCACAGATACGCAGTATTTT.

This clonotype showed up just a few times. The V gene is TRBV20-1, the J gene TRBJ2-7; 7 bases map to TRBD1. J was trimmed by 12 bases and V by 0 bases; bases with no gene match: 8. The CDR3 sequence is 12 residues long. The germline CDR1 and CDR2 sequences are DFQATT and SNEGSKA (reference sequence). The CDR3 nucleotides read TGCAGTGCTAGAGAACCGATACAGGGGACGTACTTC. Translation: CSAREPIQGTYF.

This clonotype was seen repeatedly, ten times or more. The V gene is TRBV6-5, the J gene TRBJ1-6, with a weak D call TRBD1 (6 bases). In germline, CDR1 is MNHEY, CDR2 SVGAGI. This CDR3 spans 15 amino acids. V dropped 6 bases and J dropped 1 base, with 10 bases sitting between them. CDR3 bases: TGTGCCAGCAGGACGGACAGTTCCTATAATTCACCCCTCCACTTT. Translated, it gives CASRTDSSYNSPLHF.

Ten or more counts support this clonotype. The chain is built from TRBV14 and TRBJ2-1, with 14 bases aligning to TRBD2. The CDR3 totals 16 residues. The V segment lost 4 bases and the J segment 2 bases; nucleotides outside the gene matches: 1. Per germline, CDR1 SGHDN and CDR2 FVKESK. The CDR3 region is CASSLTSGGAYNEQFF. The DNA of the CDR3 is TGTGCCAGCAGCCTGACTAGCGGGGGGGCCTACAATGAGCAGTTCTTC.

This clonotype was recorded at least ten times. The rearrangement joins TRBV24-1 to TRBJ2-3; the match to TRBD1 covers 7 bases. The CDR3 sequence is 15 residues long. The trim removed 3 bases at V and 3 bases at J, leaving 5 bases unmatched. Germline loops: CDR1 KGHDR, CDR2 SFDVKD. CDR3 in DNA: TGTGCCACCAGTGATGCGACAGGGAGAACAGATACGCAGTATTTT. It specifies CATSDATGRTDTQYF.

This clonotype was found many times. The CDR3 is CASSADTSENGYTF. CDR3 DNA: TGTGCCAGCAGCGCAGACACTTCCGAGAATGGCTACACCTTC. The chain combines TRBV2 with TRBJ1-2; D unclear. With 6 bases removed from V and 6 bases from J, the gap between germline ends came to 17 bases. CDR1 is SNHLY and CDR2 is FYNNEI in the germline V gene. The CDR3 totals 14 residues.

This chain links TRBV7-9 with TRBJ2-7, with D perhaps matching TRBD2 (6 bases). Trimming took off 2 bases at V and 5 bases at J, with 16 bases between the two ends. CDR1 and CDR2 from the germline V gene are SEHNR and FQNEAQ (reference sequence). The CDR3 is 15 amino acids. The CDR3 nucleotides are TGTGCCAGCAGCTTAAGTGGGGCCTCGGGGGACGAGCAGTACTTC. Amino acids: CASSLSGASGDEQYF.

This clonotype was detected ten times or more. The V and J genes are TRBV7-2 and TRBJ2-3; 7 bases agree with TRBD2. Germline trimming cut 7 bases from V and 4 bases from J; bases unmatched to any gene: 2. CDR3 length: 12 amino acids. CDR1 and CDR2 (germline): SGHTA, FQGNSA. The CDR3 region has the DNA TGTGCCAGCAAGGCGGGAGCAGATACGCAGTATTTT. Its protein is CASKAGADTQYF.

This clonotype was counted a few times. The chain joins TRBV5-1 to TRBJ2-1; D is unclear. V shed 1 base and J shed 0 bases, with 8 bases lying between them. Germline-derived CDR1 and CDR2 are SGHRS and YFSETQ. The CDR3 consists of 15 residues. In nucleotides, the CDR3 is TGCGCCAGCAGCTTGCCTCGAAGCTCCTACAATGAGCAGTTCTTC. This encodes CASSLPRSSYNEQFF.

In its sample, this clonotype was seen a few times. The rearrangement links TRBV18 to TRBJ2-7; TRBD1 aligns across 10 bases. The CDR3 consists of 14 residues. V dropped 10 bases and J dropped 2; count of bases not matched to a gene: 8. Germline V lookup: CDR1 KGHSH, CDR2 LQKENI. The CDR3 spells CATSTGGVPYEQYF. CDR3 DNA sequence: TGTGCCACCTCGACAGGGGGCGTCCCCTACGAGCAGTACTTC. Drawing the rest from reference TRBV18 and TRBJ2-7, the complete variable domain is NAGVMQNPRHLVRRRGQEARLRCSPMKGHSHVYWYRQLPEEGLKFMVYLQKENIIDESGMPKERFSAEFPKEGPSILRIQQVVRGDSAAYFCATSTGGVPYEQYFGPGTRLTVT.

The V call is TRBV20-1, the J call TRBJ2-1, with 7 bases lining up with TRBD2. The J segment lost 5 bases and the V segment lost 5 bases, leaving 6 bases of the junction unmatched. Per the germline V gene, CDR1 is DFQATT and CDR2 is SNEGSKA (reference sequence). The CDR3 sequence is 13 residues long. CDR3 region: CSAPLATNNEQFF. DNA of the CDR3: TGCAGTGCTCCACTAGCGACAAACAATGAGCAGTTCTTC.

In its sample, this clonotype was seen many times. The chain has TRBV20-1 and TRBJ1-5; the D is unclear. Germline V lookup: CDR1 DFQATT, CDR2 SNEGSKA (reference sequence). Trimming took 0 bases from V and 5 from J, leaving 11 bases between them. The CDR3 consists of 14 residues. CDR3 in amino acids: CSARDLGNDQPQHF. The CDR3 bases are TGCAGTGCTAGAGATCTGGGAAACGATCAGCCCCAGCATTTT.

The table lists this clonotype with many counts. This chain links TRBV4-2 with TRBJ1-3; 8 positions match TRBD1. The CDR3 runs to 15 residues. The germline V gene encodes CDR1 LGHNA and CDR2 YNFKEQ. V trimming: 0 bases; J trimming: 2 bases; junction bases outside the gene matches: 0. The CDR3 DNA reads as TGTGCCAGCAGCCAAGAGACAGGGGCTGGAAACACCATATATTTT. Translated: CASSQETGAGNTIYF.

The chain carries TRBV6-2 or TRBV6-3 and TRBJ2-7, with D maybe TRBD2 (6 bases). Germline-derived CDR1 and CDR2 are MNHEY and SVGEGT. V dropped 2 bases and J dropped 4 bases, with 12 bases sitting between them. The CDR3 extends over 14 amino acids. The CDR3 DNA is TGTGCCAGCAGTTACGCCGGGGGAGCGTACGAGCAGTACTTC. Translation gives CASSYAGGAYEQYF.

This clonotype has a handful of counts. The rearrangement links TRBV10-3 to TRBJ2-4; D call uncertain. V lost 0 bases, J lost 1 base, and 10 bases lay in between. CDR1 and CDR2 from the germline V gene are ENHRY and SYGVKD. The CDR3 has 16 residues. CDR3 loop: CAISESNVDAKNIQYF. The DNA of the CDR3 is TGTGCCATCAGTGAGTCGAACGTCGACGCCAAAAACATTCAGTACTTC.

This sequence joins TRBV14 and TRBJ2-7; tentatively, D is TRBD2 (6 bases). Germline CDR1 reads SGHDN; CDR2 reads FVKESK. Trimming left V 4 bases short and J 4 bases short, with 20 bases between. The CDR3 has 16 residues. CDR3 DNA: TGTGCCAGCAGCCGTTCCCGGGACTTAGGGTTTTACGAGCAGTACTTC. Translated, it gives CASSRSRDLGFYEQYF. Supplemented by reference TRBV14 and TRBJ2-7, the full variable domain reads EAGVTQFPSHSVIEKGQTVTLRCDPISGHDNLYWYRRVMGKEIKFLLHFVKESKQDESGMPNNRFLAERTGGTYSTLKVQPAELEDSGVYFCASSRSRDLGFYEQYFGPGTRLTVT.